The 14 T cell receptor beta chains reported below all come from one sample, sequenced in a study of CD8 T cells in ankylosing spondylitis. A single record per CDR3 protein comes from TCRdb applying MiXCR to the 5' RACE reads. The sample has roughly 120,000 distinct CDR3 sequences; around 13% are singletons. Sequenced material: blood, either unsorted or a sorted T cell fraction (not recorded which). The receptors stem from a female donor with ankylosing spondylitis or in good health (not recorded which).

This clonotype appeared many times. The chain employs TRBV29-1 and TRBJ1-2; 9 nucleotides line up with TRBD1. The V gene end was trimmed by 3 bases and the J gene end by 7 bases; junction bases not matched to a gene: 9. CDR3 size: 14 residues. CDR1 and CDR2 from the germline V gene are SQVTM and ANQGSEA. The CDR3 here is CSVDVGTGFTGYTF. CDR3 nucleotide sequence: TGCAGCGTTGATGTGGGGACAGGGTTCACTGGCTACACCTTC. The complete variable domain, with remaining parts taken from reference TRBV29-1 and TRBJ1-2, reads SAVISQKPSRDICQRGTSLTIQCQVDSQVTMMFWYRQQPGQSLTLIATANQGSEATYESGFVIDKFPISRPNLTFSTLTVSNMSPEDSSIYLCSVDVGTGFTGYTFGSGTRLTVV.

This clonotype was seen ten or more times. V gene TRBV5-6 combines with J gene TRBJ2-1, with D perhaps matching TRBD1 (6 bases). V shed 6 bases and J shed 6 bases, with 10 bases lying between them. The length of the CDR3 is 12 residues. In germline, CDR1 is SGHDT, CDR2 YYEEEE. Here the CDR3 reads CASILQGNEQFF. CDR3 sequence (DNA): TGTGCCAGCATTCTACAGGGCAATGAGCAGTTCTTC.

In this sample, this clonotype turned up a few times. This chain uses TRBV29-1 with TRBJ2-2; the D gene is possibly TRBD1 (5 bases). With 1 base removed from V and 6 bases from J, the gap between germline ends came to 9 bases. The CDR3 sequence is 13 residues long. Germline loops: CDR1 SQVTM, CDR2 ANQGSEA. CDR3 DNA: TGCAGCGTTGAAGGGCAGGGTGCCGGGGAGCTGTTTTTT. Amino acids: CSVEGQGAGELFF.

This chain joins TRBV12-3 or TRBV12-4 and TRBJ2-7; no clear D gene. This CDR3 is 13 amino acids long. The V end was cut by 5 bases, the J end by 2 bases, with 10 bases between. The CDR3 DNA is TGTGCCAGCAGTAAATCCCGAACCTACGAGCAGTACTTC. This sequence encodes CASSKSRTYEQYF.

This clonotype was found a few times. J is TRBJ2-3 and V is TRBV27; 7 bases are shared with TRBD1. The CDR3 runs 13 residues. V shed 2 bases, J shed 5 bases, and the junction held 1 base outside the gene matches. Germline V CDR1 and CDR2: MNHEY, SMNVEV (reference sequence). CDR3 residues: CASSLTGVDTQYF. The CDR3, as DNA: TGTGCCAGCAGTTTAACAGGGGTAGATACGCAGTATTTT.

This clonotype was detected many times. J is TRBJ1-3 and V is TRBV2; no firm D call. Germline values: CDR1 SNHLY, CDR2 FYNNEI. CDR3 length equals 12 residues. The germline V and J ends were trimmed by 5 bases and 1 base, with 3 bases remaining between them. For the CDR3, the DNA is TGTGCCAGCAGTCCTTCTGGAAACACCATATATTTT. It encodes CASSPSGNTIYF. Full variable domain (rest looked up from reference TRBV2 and TRBJ1-3): EPEVTQTPSHQVTQMGQEVILRCVPISNHLYFYWYRQILGQKVEFLVSFYNNEISEKSEIFDDQFSVERPDGSNFTLKIRSTKLEDSAMYFCASSPSGNTIYFGEGSWLTVV.

Concerning this clonotype: Possible read error: a much larger clone is one base away. The chain carries TRBV7-2 and TRBJ1-4, with D possibly TRBD1 on 5 matching bases. CDR3 size: 15 residues. Germline V gives CDR1 SGHTA, CDR2 FQGNSA. The CDR3 sequence: CASSHGGGWSEKPFF. The CDR3 DNA sequence: TGTGCCAGCAGCCATGGTGGGGGTTGGAGTGAAAAACCGTTTTTT.

The rearrangement uses TRBV20-1 and TRBJ1-1; maybe TRBD1 (5 bases). This CDR3 region has 15 residues. V was trimmed by 0 bases and J by 0 bases, leaving 11 bases between them. The germline CDR1 and CDR2 sequences are DFQATT and SNEGSKA (reference sequence). The DNA of the CDR3 is TGCAGTGCTAGAGATAGGGCAGGGATGAACACTGAAGCTTTCTTT. Amino acid sequence: CSARDRAGMNTEAFF.

As to this clonotype: With a much larger clone just one base away, this may be a read error. The V call is TRBV5-1, the J call TRBJ2-2; tentative D call: TRBD1 (6 bases). The germline CDR1 and CDR2 sequences are SGHRS and YFSETQ. There are 14 residues in the CDR3. The CDR3 reads CASSSGTTPGEPFF. The CDR3 bases are TGCGCCAGCAGCTCCGGGACAACCCCCGGGGAGCCGTTTTTT.

This clonotype was counted at least ten times. The J gene is TRBJ1-6, the V gene TRBV27; the D is unclear. V lost 1 base and J lost 8, with 6 bases in between. CDR3 length equals 13 residues. Germline V CDR1 and CDR2: MNHEY, SMNVEV (reference sequence). CDR3: CASSLYSYSPLHF. CDR3 in DNA: TGTGCCAGCAGTTTATATAGCTATTCACCCCTCCACTTT.

Worth noting for this clonotype: Germline is not matched at one junction end, which may reflect a read error. The CDR3 spells CASKVLGTGTQYF. CDR3 DNA: TGTGCCAGCAAGGTACTTGGCACAGGTACGCAGTATTTT. The chain links TRBV27 to TRBJ2-3; TRBD1 is a possible D gene (5 bases). This CDR3 is 13 amino acids long. CDR1 is MNHEY, CDR2 SMNVEV, per germline (reference sequence).

This clonotype was seen many times. The chain carries TRBV5-1 and TRBJ1-6; a possible D gene is TRBD1 (5 bases). Germline CDR1 and CDR2: SGHRS and YFSETQ. This CDR3 is 14 amino acids long. V lost 3 bases and J lost 3, with 7 bases in between. As DNA, the CDR3 is TGCGCCAGCAGCTATGACAGCTATAATTCACCCCTCCACTTT. Amino acids: CASSYDSYNSPLHF.

This clonotype was seen at least ten times. The chain carries TRBV6-1 and TRBJ2-2, with TRBD1 matching 7 bases. V shed 8 bases and J 7 bases; nucleotides not matched to a gene: 4. The germline CDR1 and CDR2 sequences are MNHNS and SASEGT. This CDR3 is built from 12 residues. This chain's CDR3 is CASLQGIGELFF. CDR3 bases: TGTGCCAGCCTACAGGGGATCGGGGAGCTGTTTTTT.

This clonotype was found many times. The chain links TRBV6-1 to TRBJ2-3, with unresolved D. Per germline, CDR1 MNHNS and CDR2 SASEGT. Trimming left V 2 bases short and J 5 bases short, with 8 bases between. The CDR3 has 13 amino acids. The CDR3 sequence: CASSEPLQDTQYF. As DNA, the CDR3 is TGTGCCAGCAGTGAACCTCTTCAAGATACGCAGTATTTT.